The present entry profiles one T cell receptor beta chain with its context. These data originate in a study of T cell responses to AZD1222 COVID-19 vaccine. The repertoire was sequenced with immunoSEQ multiplex PCR; TCRdb's copy has only in-frame clones and lacks some. Among 240,000 or so clones, just over 90% were seen once, and the ten largest hold 0.5% to 0.7%. Per germline, CDR1 MDHEN and CDR2 SYDVKM. V lost 5 bases, J lost 9 bases, and 19 bases lay in between. The CDR3 length is 14 residues. This chain links TRBV28 with TRBJ1-2; no firm D call. The TCR originated in an adult in good health. The sequencing used peripheral blood, collected on day 0 of AZD1222 vaccination. The CDR3 coding sequence is TGTGCCAGCAGTCCGGCCGCAGCATTCGGGAGCTACACCTTC. It is translated as CASSPAAAFGSYTF.